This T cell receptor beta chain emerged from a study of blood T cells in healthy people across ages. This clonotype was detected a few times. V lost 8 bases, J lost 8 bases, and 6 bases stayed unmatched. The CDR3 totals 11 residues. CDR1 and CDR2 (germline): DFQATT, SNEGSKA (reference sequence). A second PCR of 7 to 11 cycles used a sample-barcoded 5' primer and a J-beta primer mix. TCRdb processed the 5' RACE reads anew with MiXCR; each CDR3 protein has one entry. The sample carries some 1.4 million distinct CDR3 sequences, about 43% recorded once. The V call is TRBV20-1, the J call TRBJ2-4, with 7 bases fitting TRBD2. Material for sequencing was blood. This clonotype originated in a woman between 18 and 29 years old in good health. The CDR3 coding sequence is TGCAGTTGGGCAGGGAGGGACATTCAGTACTTC. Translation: CSWAGRDIQYF.